The subject of this entry is one T cell receptor beta chain. Its antigen is not known. This table comes from immunoSEQ multiplex PCR, and its TCRdb copy is limited to in-frame clones, with some not included. The data show approximately 10,000 clones, more than 90% seen once. Conventional CD4+ T cells were sorted from blood as CD25-low CD127-high cells. Patients had RAG deficiency: one SCID, two Omenn, about five CID/atypical SCID. This entry is derived from a study of regulatory and conventional T cells in RAG deficiency. General study results and limits: RAG-deficient patients showed markedly lower Shannon entropy and higher Simpson indices than control T-cell subsets.

The germline V gene encodes CDR1 SGHTA and CDR2 FQGNSA. The V segment lost 1 base and the J segment 4 bases; nucleotides outside the gene matches: 0. The CDR3 covers 14 residues. The chain joins TRBV7-2 to TRBJ2-3; 9 bases align to TRBD2. What was sequenced was CD4+ effector T cells sorted from blood. This receptor was taken from a human donor with RAG deficiency presenting as severe combined immunodeficiency. CDR3 protein: CASSLVAGADTQYF. The DNA for the CDR3 is TGTGCCAGCAGCTTAGTAGCGGGAGCAGATACGCAGTATTTT.